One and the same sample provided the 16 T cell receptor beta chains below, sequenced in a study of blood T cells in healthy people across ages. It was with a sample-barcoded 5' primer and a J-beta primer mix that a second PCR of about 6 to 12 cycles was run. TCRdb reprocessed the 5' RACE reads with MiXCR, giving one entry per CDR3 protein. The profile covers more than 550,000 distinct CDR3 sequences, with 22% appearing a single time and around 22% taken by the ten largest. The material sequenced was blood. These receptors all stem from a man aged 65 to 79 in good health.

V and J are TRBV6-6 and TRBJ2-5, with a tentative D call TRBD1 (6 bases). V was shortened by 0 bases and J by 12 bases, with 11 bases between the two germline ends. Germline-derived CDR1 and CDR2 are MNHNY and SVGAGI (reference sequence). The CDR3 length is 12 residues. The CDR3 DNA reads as TGTGCCAGCAGTTACTCGGGGGCCGATAAGTACTTC. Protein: CASSYSGADKYF.

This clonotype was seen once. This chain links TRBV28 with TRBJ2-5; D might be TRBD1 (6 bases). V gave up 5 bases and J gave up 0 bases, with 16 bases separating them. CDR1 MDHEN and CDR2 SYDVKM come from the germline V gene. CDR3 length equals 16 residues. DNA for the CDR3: TGTGCCAGCAGTGGATCCGGGACACTCTACCAAGAGACCCAGTACTTC. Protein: CASSGSGTLYQETQYF.

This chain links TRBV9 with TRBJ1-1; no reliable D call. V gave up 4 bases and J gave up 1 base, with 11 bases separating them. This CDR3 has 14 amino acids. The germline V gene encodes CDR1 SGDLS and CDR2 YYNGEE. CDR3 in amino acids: CASSSQIGNTEAFF. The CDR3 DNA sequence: TGTGCCAGCAGCTCACAAATAGGGAACACTGAAGCTTTCTTT.

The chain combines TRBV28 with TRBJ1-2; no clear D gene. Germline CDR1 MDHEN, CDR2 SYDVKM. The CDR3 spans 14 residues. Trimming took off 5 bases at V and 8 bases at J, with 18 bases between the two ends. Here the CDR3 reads CASSPRDGQKGYTF. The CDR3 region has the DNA TGTGCCAGCAGTCCGAGAGACGGCCAGAAAGGCTACACCTTC.

The CDR3 bases are TGTGCCAGCAGCCAAGAAGCGGGAGTGGTTACAGAGACCCAGTACTTC. Its translation: CASSQEAGVVTETQYF. This chain joins TRBV14 and TRBJ2-5; TRBD2 matches at 8 bases. The CDR3 totals 16 residues. Germline V gene data show CDR1 as SGHDN and CDR2 as FVKESK. Unmatched junction bases numbered 7, after V lost 0 bases and J lost 4 bases.

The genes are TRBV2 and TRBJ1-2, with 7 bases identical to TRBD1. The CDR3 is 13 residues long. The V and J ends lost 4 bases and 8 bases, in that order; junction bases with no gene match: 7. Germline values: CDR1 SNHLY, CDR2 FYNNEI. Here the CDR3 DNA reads TGTGCCAGCAGTGGGTTGGCAGGGGGAGGCTACACCTTC. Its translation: CASSGLAGGGYTF.

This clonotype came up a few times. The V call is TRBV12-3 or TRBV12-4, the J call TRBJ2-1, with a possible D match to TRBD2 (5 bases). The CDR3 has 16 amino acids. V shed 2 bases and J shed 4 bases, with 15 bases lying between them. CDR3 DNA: TGTGCCAGCAGTTTACACGGGGAGAGCCTTTACAATGAGCAGTTCTTC. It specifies CASSLHGESLYNEQFF.

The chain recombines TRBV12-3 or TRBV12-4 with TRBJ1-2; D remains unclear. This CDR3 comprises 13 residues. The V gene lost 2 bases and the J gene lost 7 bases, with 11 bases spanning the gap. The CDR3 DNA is TGTGCCAGCAGTTTATTGCAGGTCCGTGGCTACACCTTC. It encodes CASSLLQVRGYTF.

In DNA, the CDR3 is TGTGCCAGCAGCCCCGGGACACTTAGGGGGACCCAGTACTTC. As protein: CASSPGTLRGTQYF. The chain joins TRBV7-2 to TRBJ2-5; D might be TRBD1 (6 bases). Trimming took 5 bases from V and 7 from J, leaving 17 bases between them. CDR3 length equals 14 residues. Germline V lookup: CDR1 SGHTA, CDR2 FQGNSA.

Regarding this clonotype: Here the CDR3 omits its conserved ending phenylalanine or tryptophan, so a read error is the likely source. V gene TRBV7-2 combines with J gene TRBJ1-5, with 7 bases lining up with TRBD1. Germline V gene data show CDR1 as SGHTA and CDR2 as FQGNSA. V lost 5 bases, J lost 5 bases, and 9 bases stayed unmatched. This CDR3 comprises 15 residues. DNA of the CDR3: TGTGCCAGCAGCCTCCGGGACAGCCATTATCAGCCCCAGCATTCT. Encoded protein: CASSLRDSHYQPQHS.

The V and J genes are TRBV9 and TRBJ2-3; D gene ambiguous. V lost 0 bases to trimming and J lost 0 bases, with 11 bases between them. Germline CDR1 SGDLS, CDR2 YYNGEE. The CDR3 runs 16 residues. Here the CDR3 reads CASSVGGDFSTDTQYF. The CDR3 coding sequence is TGTGCCAGCAGCGTAGGAGGTGACTTTAGCACAGATACGCAGTATTTT.

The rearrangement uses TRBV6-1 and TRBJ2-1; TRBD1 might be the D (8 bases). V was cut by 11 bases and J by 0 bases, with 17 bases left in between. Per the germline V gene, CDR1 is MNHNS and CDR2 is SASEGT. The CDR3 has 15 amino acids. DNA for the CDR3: TGTGCCTCCCCAGGGGGCGGGAGCTCCTACAATGAGCAGTTCTTC. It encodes CASPGGGSSYNEQFF.

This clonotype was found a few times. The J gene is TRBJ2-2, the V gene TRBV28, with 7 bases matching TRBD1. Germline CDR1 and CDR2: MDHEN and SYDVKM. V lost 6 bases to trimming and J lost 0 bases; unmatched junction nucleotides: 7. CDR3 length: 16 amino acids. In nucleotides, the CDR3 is TGTGCCAGCAGAACCGGGACAGACTCGAACACCGGGGAGCTGTTTTTT. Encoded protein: CASRTGTDSNTGELFF.

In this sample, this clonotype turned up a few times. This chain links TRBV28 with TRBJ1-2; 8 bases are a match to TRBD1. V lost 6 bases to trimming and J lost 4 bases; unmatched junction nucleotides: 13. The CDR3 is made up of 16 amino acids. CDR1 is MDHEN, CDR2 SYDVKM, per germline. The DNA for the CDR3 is TGTGCCAGCAGCGACCCCCCAGGGGGCTTTGTCTATGGCTACACCTTC. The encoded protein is CASSDPPGGFVYGYTF.

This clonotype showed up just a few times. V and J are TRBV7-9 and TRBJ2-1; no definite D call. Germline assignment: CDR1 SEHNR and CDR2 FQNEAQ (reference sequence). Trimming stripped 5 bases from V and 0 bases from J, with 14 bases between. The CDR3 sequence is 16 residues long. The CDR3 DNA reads TGTGCCAGCAGCCTACCCTTACAGCTCTCCTACAATGAGCAGTTCTTC. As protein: CASSLPLQLSYNEQFF.

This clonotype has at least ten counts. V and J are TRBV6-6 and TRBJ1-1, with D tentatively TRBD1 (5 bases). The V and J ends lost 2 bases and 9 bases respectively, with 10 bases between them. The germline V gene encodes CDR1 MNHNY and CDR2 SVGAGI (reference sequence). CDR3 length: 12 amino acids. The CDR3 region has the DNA TGTGCCAGCAGTTACGACAGCTTAAAAGCTTTCTTT. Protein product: CASSYDSLKAFF.